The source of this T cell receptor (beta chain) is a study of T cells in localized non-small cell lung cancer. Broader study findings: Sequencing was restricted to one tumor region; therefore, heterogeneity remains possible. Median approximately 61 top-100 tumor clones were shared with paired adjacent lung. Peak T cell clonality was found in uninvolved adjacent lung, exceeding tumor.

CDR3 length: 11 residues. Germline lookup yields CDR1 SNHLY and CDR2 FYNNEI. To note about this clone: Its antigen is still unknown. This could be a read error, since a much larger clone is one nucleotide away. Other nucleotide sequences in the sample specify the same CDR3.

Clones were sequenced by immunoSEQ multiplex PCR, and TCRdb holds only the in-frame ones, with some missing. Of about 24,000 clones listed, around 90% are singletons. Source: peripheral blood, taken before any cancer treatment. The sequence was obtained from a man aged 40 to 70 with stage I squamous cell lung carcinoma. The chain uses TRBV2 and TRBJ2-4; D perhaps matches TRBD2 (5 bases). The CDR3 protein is CASRLDYPVDF. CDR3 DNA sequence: TGTGCCAGCAGACTTGACTACCCCGTTGACTTC.